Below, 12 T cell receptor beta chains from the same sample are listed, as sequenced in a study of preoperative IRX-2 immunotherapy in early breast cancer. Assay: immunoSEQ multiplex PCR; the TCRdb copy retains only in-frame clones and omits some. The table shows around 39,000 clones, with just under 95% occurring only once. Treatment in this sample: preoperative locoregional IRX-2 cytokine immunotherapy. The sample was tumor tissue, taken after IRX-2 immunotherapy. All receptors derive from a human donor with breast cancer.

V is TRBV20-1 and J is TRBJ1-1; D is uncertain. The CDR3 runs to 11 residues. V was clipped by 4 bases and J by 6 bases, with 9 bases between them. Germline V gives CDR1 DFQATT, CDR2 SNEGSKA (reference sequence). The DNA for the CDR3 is TGCAGTGCTAATGGCCTCGCTGAAGCTTTCTTT. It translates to CSANGLAEAFF.

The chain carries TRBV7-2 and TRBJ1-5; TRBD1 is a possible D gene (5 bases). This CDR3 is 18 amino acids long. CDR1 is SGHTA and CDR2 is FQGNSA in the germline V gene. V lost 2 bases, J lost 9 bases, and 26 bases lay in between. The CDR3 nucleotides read TGTGCCAGCAGCTTATTTCGTACTTATGGGACCGAGTCGGTGCCCCAGCATTTT. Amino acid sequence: CASSLFRTYGTESVPQHF.

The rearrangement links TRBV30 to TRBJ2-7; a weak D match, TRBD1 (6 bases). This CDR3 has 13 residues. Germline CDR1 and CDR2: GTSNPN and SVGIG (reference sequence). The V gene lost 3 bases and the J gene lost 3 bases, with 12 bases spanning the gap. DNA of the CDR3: TGTGCCTGGAGACAGGGCTGGTTCTACGAGCAGTACTTC. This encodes CAWRQGWFYEQYF.

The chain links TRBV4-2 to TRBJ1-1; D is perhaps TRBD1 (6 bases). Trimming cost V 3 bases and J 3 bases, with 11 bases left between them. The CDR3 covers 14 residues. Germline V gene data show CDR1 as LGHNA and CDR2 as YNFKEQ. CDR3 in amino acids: CASSHHREHTEAFF. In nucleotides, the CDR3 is TGTGCCAGCAGCCACCACAGGGAACACACTGAAGCTTTCTTT.

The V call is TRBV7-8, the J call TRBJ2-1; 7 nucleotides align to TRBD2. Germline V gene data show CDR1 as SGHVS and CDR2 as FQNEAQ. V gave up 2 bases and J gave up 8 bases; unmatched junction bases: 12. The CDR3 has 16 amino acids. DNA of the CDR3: TGTGCCAGCAGCTTATTTGGAGCGGGGAACTGGGATGAGCAGTTCTTC. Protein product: CASSLFGAGNWDEQFF.

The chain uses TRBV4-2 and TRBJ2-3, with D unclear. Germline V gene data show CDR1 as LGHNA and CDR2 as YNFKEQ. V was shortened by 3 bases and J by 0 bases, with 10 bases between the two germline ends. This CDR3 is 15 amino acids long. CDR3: CASSHPEPSTDTQYF. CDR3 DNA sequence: TGTGCCAGCAGCCATCCTGAGCCTAGCACAGATACGCAGTATTTT.

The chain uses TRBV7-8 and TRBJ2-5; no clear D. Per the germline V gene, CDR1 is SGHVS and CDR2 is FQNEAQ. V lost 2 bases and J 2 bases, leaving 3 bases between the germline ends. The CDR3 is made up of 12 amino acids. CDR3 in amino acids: CASSLLQETQYF. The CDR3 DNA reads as TGTGCCAGCAGCTTATTACAAGAGACCCAGTACTTC. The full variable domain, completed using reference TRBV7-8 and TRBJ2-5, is GAGVSQSPRYKVAKRGQDVALRCDPISGHVSLFWYQQALGQGPEFLTYFQNEAQLDKSGLPSDRFFAERPEGSVSTLKIQRTQQEDSAVYLCASSLLQETQYFGPGTRLLVL.

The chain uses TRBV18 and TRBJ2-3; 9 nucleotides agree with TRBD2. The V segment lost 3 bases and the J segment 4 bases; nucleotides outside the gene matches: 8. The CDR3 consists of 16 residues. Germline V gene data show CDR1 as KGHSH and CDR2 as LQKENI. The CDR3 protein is CASSPFPLAGSDTQYF. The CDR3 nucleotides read TGTGCCAGCTCACCCTTCCCTCTAGCGGGATCAGATACGCAGTATTTT.

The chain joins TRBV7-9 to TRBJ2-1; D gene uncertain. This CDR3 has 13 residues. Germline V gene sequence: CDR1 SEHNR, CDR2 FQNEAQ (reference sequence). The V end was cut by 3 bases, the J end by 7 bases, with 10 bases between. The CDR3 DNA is TGTGCCAGCAGCTTTGACGGACCAAATGAGCAGTTCTTC. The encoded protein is CASSFDGPNEQFF.

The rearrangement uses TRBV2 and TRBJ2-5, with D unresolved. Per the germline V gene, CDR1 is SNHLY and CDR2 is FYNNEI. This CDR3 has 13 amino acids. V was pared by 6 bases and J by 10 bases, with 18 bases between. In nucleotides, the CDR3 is TGTGCCAGCAGCCCCAATCCCGGTGATGACCAGTACTTC. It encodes CASSPNPGDDQYF.

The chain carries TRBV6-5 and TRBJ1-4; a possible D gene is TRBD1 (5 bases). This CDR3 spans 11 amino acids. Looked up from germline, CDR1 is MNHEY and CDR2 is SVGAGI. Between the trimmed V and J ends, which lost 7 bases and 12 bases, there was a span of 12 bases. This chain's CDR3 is CASKWGSQLFF. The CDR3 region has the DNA TGTGCCAGCAAATGGGGGTCGCAACTGTTTTTT.

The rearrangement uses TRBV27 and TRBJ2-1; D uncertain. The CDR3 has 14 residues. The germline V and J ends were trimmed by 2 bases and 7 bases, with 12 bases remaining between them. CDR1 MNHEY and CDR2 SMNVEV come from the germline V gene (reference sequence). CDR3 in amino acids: CASSLMVAPNEQFF. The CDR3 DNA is TGTGCCAGCAGTTTAATGGTAGCCCCAAATGAGCAGTTCTTC.